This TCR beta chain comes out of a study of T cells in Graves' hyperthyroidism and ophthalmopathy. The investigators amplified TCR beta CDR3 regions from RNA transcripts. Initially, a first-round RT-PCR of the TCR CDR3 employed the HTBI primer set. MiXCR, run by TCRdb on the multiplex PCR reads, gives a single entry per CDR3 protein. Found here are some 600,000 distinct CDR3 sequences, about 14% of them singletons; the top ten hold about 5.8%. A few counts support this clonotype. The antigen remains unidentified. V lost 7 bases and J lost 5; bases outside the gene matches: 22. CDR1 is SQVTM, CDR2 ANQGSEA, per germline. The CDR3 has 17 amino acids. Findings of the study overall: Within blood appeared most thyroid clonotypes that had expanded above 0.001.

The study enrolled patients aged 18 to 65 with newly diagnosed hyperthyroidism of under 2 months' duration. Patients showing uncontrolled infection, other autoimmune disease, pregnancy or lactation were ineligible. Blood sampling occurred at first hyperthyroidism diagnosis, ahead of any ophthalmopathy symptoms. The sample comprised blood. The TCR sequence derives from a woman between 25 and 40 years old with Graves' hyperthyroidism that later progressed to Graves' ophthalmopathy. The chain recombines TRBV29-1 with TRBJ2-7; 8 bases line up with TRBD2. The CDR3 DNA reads TGCAGCGCAAGCCTTCTCTTAGATAGCGGGATCGAGGACGAGCAGTACTTC. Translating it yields CSASLLLDSGIEDEQYF.